The 22 T cell receptor beta chains presented below share a single source sample, sequenced in a study of radiotherapy plus CTLA-4 blockade in lung cancer. The repertoire was sequenced with immunoSEQ multiplex PCR; TCRdb's copy has only in-frame clones and lacks some. The sample shows about 87,000 clones, approximately 86% of them seen only once. Sequenced here: peripheral blood, sampled from a patient treated with radiotherapy plus ipilimumab. These receptor sequences come from a human donor with non-small cell lung cancer that progressed on radiotherapy plus ipilimumab.

The chain employs TRBV19 and TRBJ1-1; possible D gene TRBD1, 5 bases. Germline assignment: CDR1 LNHDA and CDR2 SQIVND (reference sequence). This CDR3 region has 13 residues. V gave up 6 bases and J gave up 3 bases, with 11 bases separating them. CDR3 coding DNA: TGTGCCAGTAGCTCAGGGTCGTACACTGAAGCTTTCTTT. This translates into CASSSGSYTEAFF.

V gene TRBV5-4 combines with J gene TRBJ2-7; TRBD1 is a possible D gene (7 bases). The V gene lost 4 bases and the J gene lost 8 bases, with 22 bases spanning the gap. Germline assignment: CDR1 SGHNT and CDR2 YYREEE (reference sequence). CDR3 length equals 15 residues. The CDR3: CASSRETGQRKKQYF. The CDR3 DNA sequence: TGTGCCAGCAGCCGGGAGACAGGGCAAAGAAAAAAGCAGTACTTC. The whole variable domain, remainder taken from reference TRBV5-4 and TRBJ2-7, is ETGVTQSPTHLIKTRGQQVTLRCSSQSGHNTVSWYQQALGQGPQFIFQYYREEENGRGNFPPRFSGLQFPNYSSELNVNALELDDSALYLCASSRETGQRKKQYFGPGTRLTVT.

This chain joins TRBV5-4 and TRBJ1-1; D perhaps matches TRBD1 (5 bases). There are 16 residues in the CDR3. Trimming pared 2 bases from V and 1 base from J, leaving 15 bases between. The germline V gene has CDR1 SGHNT and CDR2 YYREEE (reference sequence). CDR3 amino acids: CASSLGGTLTNTEAFF. The CDR3 DNA follows: TGTGCCAGCAGCTTAGGAGGGACGCTGACGAACACTGAAGCTTTCTTT. Based on the CDR3 plus reference TRBV5-4 and TRBJ1-1, the full variable domain is ETGVTQSPTHLIKTRGQQVTLRCSSQSGHNTVSWYQQALGQGPQFIFQYYREEENGRGNFPPRFSGLQFPNYSSELNVNALELDDSALYLCASSLGGTLTNTEAFFGQGTRLTVV.

The chain combines TRBV27 with TRBJ1-2, with 10 bases fitting TRBD1. The germline V gene encodes CDR1 MNHEY and CDR2 SMNVEV (reference sequence). The CDR3 loop spans 18 amino acids. V gave up 3 bases and J gave up 8 bases; unmatched junction bases: 18. The CDR3 coding sequence is TGTGCCAGCAGTTTTCGGTTCGGGACAGGGGCTTACGACGAGGGCTACACCTTC. The encoded protein is CASSFRFGTGAYDEGYTF.

A few counts support this clone. The gene calls are TRBV11-2 and TRBJ2-7; TRBD1 aligns across 9 bases. The V gene's germline CDR1 is SGHAT and CDR2 FQNNGV. Trimming at V came to 4 bases and at J to 7 bases, leaving 5 bases not matched to a gene. This CDR3 contains 13 residues. This CDR3 reads CASSWTGVGEQYF. The CDR3 coding sequence is TGTGCCAGCAGCTGGACAGGGGTAGGGGAGCAGTACTTC.

The chain employs TRBV9 and TRBJ2-3; D is unclear. The CDR3 length is 13 residues. Germline lookup yields CDR1 SGDLS and CDR2 YYNGEE. Trimming took 1 base from V and 0 from J, leaving 3 bases between them. The CDR3 here is CASSVKSTDTQYF. The DNA of the CDR3 is TGTGCCAGCAGCGTAAAAAGCACAGATACGCAGTATTTT.

V and J are TRBV15 and TRBJ2-7; D is unclear. Germline assignment: CDR1 LNHNV and CDR2 YYDKDF (reference sequence). CDR3 size: 13 residues. The V gene lost 0 bases and the J gene lost 4 bases, with 7 bases spanning the gap. The CDR3 here is CATSREGGYEQYF. The CDR3 nucleotides read TGTGCCACCAGCAGAGAGGGCGGTTACGAGCAGTACTTC.

The CDR3 protein is CASSYNPAAYSYEQYF. The CDR3, as DNA: TGTGCCAGCAGTTACAATCCGGCAGCCTACTCCTACGAGCAGTACTTC. The chain recombines TRBV6-5 with TRBJ2-7; the D is unclear. Trimming left V 2 bases short and J 0 bases short, with 14 bases between. This CDR3 spans 16 amino acids. Per germline, CDR1 MNHEY and CDR2 SVGAGI.

The J gene is TRBJ1-4, the V gene TRBV28; D perhaps matches TRBD1 (5 bases). CDR1 and CDR2 from the germline V gene are MDHEN and SYDVKM. There are 15 residues in the CDR3. Trimming removed 4 bases at V and 4 bases at J, with 13 bases between. CDR3 loop: CASSSSGAGNEKLFF. The CDR3 bases are TGTGCCAGCAGTTCCTCCGGGGCCGGTAATGAAAAACTGTTTTTT.

For the CDR3, the DNA is TGTGCCAGCAGCCAAGATCGGGTCAGGGAGGGAAAACTGTTTTTT. Translation: CASSQDRVREGKLFF. This chain links TRBV4-2 with TRBJ1-4, with D possibly matching TRBD1 (5 bases). V shed 0 bases and J shed 10 bases, with 15 bases lying between them. This CDR3 contains 15 residues. Germline V gene lookup returns CDR1 LGHNA and CDR2 YNFKEQ.

The chain carries TRBV29-1 and TRBJ1-2; D gene uncertain. The CDR3 covers 12 residues. V was shortened by 3 bases and J by 10 bases, with 15 bases between the two germline ends. Germline V gene sequence: CDR1 SQVTM, CDR2 ANQGSEA. CDR3 DNA sequence: TGCAGCGTTGAGACCTCGATAAGTGTCTACACCTTC. It is translated as CSVETSISVYTF.

This chain links TRBV18 with TRBJ1-2; 8 bases fit TRBD1. Unmatched junction bases numbered 12, after V lost 4 bases and J lost 8 bases. The V gene's germline CDR1 is KGHSH and CDR2 LQKENI. The CDR3 is 15 residues long. The CDR3: CASSLTPDRGSGYTF. CDR3 nucleotide sequence: TGTGCCAGCTCACTGACGCCTGACAGGGGCAGCGGCTACACCTTC.

The chain is built from TRBV7-3 and TRBJ2-1, with unresolved D. CDR1 is SGHTA and CDR2 is FQGTGA in the germline V gene. The V gene lost 1 base and the J gene lost 7 bases, with 11 bases spanning the gap. The CDR3 loop spans 14 amino acids. The CDR3: CASSLIPSVNEQFF. In DNA, the CDR3 is TGTGCCAGCAGCTTAATTCCCTCAGTTAATGAGCAGTTCTTC. The whole variable domain, filled in from reference TRBV7-3 and TRBJ2-1, reads GAGVSQTPSNKVTEKGKYVELRCDPISGHTALYWYRQSLGQGPEFLIYFQGTGAADDSGLPNDRFFAVRPEGSVSTLKIQRTERGDSAVYLCASSLIPSVNEQFFGPGTRLTVL.

This clone showed up just once. This sequence joins TRBV7-6 and TRBJ2-7, with TRBD1 matching over 11 bases. With V trimmed by 2 bases and J by 6 bases, 9 bases remained unmatched. The CDR3 runs to 16 residues. Looked up from germline, CDR1 is SGHVS and CDR2 is FNYEAQ. This CDR3 reads CASSLTPGTGGSEQYF. For the CDR3, the DNA is TGTGCCAGCAGCTTAACTCCCGGGACAGGGGGTTCCGAGCAGTACTTC.

The chain couples TRBV30 to TRBJ1-1, with 7 bases lining up with TRBD1. The V gene end was trimmed by 3 bases and the J gene end by 3 bases; junction bases not matched to a gene: 7. The germline gives CDR1 GTSNPN, CDR2 SVGIG (reference sequence). The CDR3 is made up of 14 amino acids. The CDR3 loop reads CAWRLPGGDTEAFF. The CDR3 nucleotides are TGTGCCTGGAGGCTTCCAGGGGGGGACACTGAAGCTTTCTTT. The full variable domain, rest sourced from reference TRBV30 and TRBJ1-1, is SQTIHQWPATLVQPVGSPLSLECTVEGTSNPNLYWYRQAAGRGLQLLFYSVGIGQISSEVPQNLSASRPQDRQFILSSKKLLLSDSGFYLCAWRLPGGDTEAFFGQGTRLTVV.

In DNA form, the CDR3 reads TGTGCCAGCAGCCGGGGCGGGGGCCCGTCCTACGAGCAGTACTTC. It is translated as CASSRGGGPSYEQYF. The chain uses TRBV7-3 and TRBJ2-7; tentative D call: TRBD2 (7 bases). The CDR3 consists of 15 residues. CDR1 is SGHTA, CDR2 FQGTGA, per germline. Trimming cost V 5 bases and J 1 base, with 15 bases left between them.

This clone was seen once. The chain couples TRBV6-6 to TRBJ1-2, with TRBD1 matching 10 bases. CDR1 and CDR2 (germline): MNHNY, SVGAGI (reference sequence). This CDR3 has 14 residues. V was pared by 2 bases and J by 6 bases, with 3 bases of the junction left unmatched. CDR3 sequence reads: CASSYRDRGDGYTF. The CDR3 DNA sequence: TGTGCCAGCAGTTACCGGGACAGGGGTGATGGCTACACCTTC.

This clone appeared a single time. V usage is TRBV30 and J usage is TRBJ2-1; D uncertain. Trimming shortened V by 0 bases and J by 0 bases, and 9 bases separated the two germline ends. CDR3 length: 15 residues. CDR1 and CDR2 from the germline V gene are GTSNPN and SVGIG (reference sequence). The CDR3 sequence: CAWSVSTSSYNEQFF. The CDR3 region has the DNA TGTGCCTGGAGTGTTTCTACGAGCTCCTACAATGAGCAGTTCTTC.

This chain connects TRBV28 to TRBJ1-1; D ambiguous. V lost 2 bases and J 0 bases, leaving 7 bases between the germline ends. Per germline, CDR1 MDHEN and CDR2 SYDVKM. The CDR3 length is 14 residues. CDR3 DNA sequence: TGTGCCAGCAGTTTACCACCGATGAACACTGAAGCTTTCTTT. Protein sequence: CASSLPPMNTEAFF.

This clone was counted once. The rearrangement uses TRBV6-5 and TRBJ1-1; no definite D call. V lost 0 bases and J lost 8, with 10 bases in between. The CDR3 length is 13 residues. Germline lookup yields CDR1 MNHEY and CDR2 SVGAGI. DNA for the CDR3: TGTGCCAGCAGTTACTCGATGCGGTTGGAAGCTTTCTTT. The encoded protein is CASSYSMRLEAFF.

The chain employs TRBV4-1 and TRBJ2-1; 14 bases are a match to TRBD2. This CDR3 is built from 16 residues. Trimming removed 4 bases from V and 6 bases from J; junction bases left unmatched: 5. Germline CDR1 is MGHRA and CDR2 is YSYEKL. CDR3 region: CASSRPGTSGSNEQFF. The CDR3 coding sequence is TGCGCCAGCAGCCGTCCAGGGACTAGCGGGAGCAATGAGCAGTTCTTC.

CDR3 nucleotides: TGTGCCAGCTCACCAACAGGGCCCTCGAGCACCGGGGAGCTGTTTTTT. Translation: CASSPTGPSSTGELFF. This sequence joins TRBV18 and TRBJ2-2; maybe TRBD1 (6 bases). Germline V gene sequence: CDR1 KGHSH, CDR2 LQKENI. The CDR3 covers 16 residues. V was shortened by 2 bases and J by 4 bases, with 14 bases between the two germline ends.